This is a list of T cell receptor beta chains from one sample in a study of a mutant IDH1 vaccine in newly diagnosed glioma. Their target antigens are unknown. TCRdb keeps only in-frame clones here, not all; method: immunoSEQ multiplex PCR. The sample yields about 42,000 clones, 80% to 90% seen once. Material: PBMCs, obtained from a glioma patient whose treatment included an IDH1 peptide vaccine. The receptors shown here come from a man aged 40-55 years with glioma. CDR3s include the opening cysteine and the closing phenylalanine or tryptophan. A D gene is named only where the DNA matches it firmly. Not all rows give a size; the values are once, few, many and, for expanded clones, a class.

d_call: .; j_call: TRBJ2-4; v_call: TRBV11-1; clone_size: .; cdr3_aa: CASSPLGGLDIQYF; cdr3_nt: TGTGCCAGCAGCCCACTAGGGGGATTGGACATTCAGTACTTC
d_call: .; j_call: TRBJ1-3; v_call: TRBV19; clone_size: .; cdr3_aa: CASNLRSSGNTIYF; cdr3_nt: TGTGCCAGTAACCTAAGGAGCTCTGGAAACACCATATATTTT
d_call: .; j_call: TRBJ2-3; v_call: TRBV29-1; clone_size: .; cdr3_aa: CSVEDVVSGTDTQYF; cdr3_nt: TGCAGCGTTGAAGACGTAGTTAGCGGCACAGATACGCAGTATTTT
d_call: .; j_call: TRBJ1-3; v_call: TRBV4-1; clone_size: once; cdr3_aa: CASSQEGSENTIYF; cdr3_nt: TGCGCCAGCAGCCAAGAAGGCTCCGAGAACACCATATATTTT
d_call: TRBD2; j_call: TRBJ2-1; v_call: TRBV14; clone_size: .; cdr3_aa: CASSPLAGYYNEQFF; cdr3_nt: TGTGCCAGCAGCCCGTTAGCGGGTTATTACAATGAGCAGTTCTTC
d_call: .; j_call: TRBJ2-1; v_call: TRBV7-9; clone_size: .; cdr3_aa: CASSRPTGYNEQFF; cdr3_nt: TGTGCCAGCAGCCGCCCTACAGGGTACAATGAGCAGTTCTTC
d_call: .; j_call: TRBJ2-5; v_call: TRBV11-3; clone_size: .; cdr3_aa: CASSRTFETQYF; cdr3_nt: TGTGCCAGCAGCCGGACGTTTGAGACCCAGTACTTC
d_call: .; j_call: TRBJ1-1; v_call: TRBV5-1; clone_size: .; cdr3_aa: CASSVNTEAFF; cdr3_nt: TGCGCCAGCAGCGTAAACACTGAAGCTTTCTTT
d_call: TRBD1; j_call: TRBJ1-2; v_call: TRBV19; clone_size: .; cdr3_aa: CASSPPTSYRGGGYTF; cdr3_nt: TGTGCCAGTAGTCCTCCTACCTCATACAGGGGAGGCGGCTACACCTTC
d_call: .; j_call: TRBJ2-7; v_call: TRBV5-4; clone_size: .; cdr3_aa: CASMDMKDEQYF; cdr3_nt: TGTGCCAGCATGGATATGAAGGACGAGCAGTACTTC
d_call: TRBD1; j_call: TRBJ2-7; v_call: TRBV27; clone_size: .; cdr3_aa: CASSSMTGVAYEQYF; cdr3_nt: TGTGCCAGCAGTTCCATGACAGGGGTTGCCTACGAGCAGTACTTC
d_call: .; j_call: TRBJ2-1; v_call: TRBV27; clone_size: once; cdr3_aa: CASSLWQGEQFF; cdr3_nt: TGTGCCAGCAGTTTGTGGCAGGGTGAGCAGTTCTTC
d_call: .; j_call: TRBJ2-2; v_call: TRBV19; clone_size: .; cdr3_aa: CASSGRGTGELFF; cdr3_nt: TGTGCCAGTAGCGGGCGGGGCACCGGGGAGCTGTTTTTT
d_call: TRBD2; j_call: TRBJ2-7; v_call: TRBV4-2; clone_size: .; cdr3_aa: CASSQGVTGGSYEQYF; cdr3_nt: TGTGCCAGCAGCCAAGGGGTAACGGGAGGGTCCTACGAGCAGTACTTC
d_call: .; j_call: TRBJ1-2; v_call: TRBV5-1; clone_size: .; cdr3_aa: CASSSFYGYTF; cdr3_nt: TGCGCCAGCAGCTCCTTCTATGGCTACACCTTC
d_call: TRBD1; j_call: TRBJ1-4; v_call: TRBV27; clone_size: .; cdr3_aa: CASSLWGEGDSEKLFF; cdr3_nt: TGTGCCAGCAGTTTATGGGGGGAGGGGGACAGTGAAAAACTGTTTTTT
d_call: .; j_call: TRBJ1-1; v_call: TRBV28; clone_size: few; cdr3_aa: CASSPPGSRTTEAFF; cdr3_nt: TGTGCCAGCAGTCCTCCAGGGAGTAGGACCACTGAAGCTTTCTTT
d_call: .; j_call: TRBJ2-5; v_call: TRBV7-2; clone_size: once; cdr3_aa: CASSSRVQETQYF; cdr3_nt: TGTGCCAGCAGCTCCAGGGTTCAAGAGACCCAGTACTTC
d_call: .; j_call: TRBJ1-4; v_call: TRBV6-5; clone_size: .; cdr3_aa: CASSPGTHNEKLFF; cdr3_nt: TGTGCCAGCAGTCCCGGGACCCATAATGAAAAACTGTTTTTT
d_call: .; j_call: TRBJ2-3; v_call: TRBV6-1; clone_size: .; cdr3_aa: CASSEAGADTQYF; cdr3_nt: TGTGCCAGCAGTGAAGCAGGGGCAGATACGCAGTATTTT
d_call: .; j_call: TRBJ2-5; v_call: TRBV18; clone_size: .; cdr3_aa: CASSPQEETQYF; cdr3_nt: TGTGCCAGCTCCCCCCAGGAGGAGACCCAGTACTTC
d_call: .; j_call: TRBJ1-2; v_call: TRBV6-5; clone_size: .; cdr3_aa: CASRGGLGGYGYTF; cdr3_nt: TGTGCCAGCAGGGGCGGCTTGGGGGGCTATGGCTACACCTTC
d_call: TRBD2; j_call: TRBJ2-1; v_call: TRBV7-9; clone_size: .; cdr3_aa: CASSFPGGLYNEQFF; cdr3_nt: TGTGCCAGCAGCTTCCCGGGAGGATTGTACAATGAGCAGTTCTTC
d_call: TRBD2; j_call: TRBJ2-1; v_call: TRBV27; clone_size: few; cdr3_aa: CASRLRLAPNNEQFF; cdr3_nt: TGTGCCAGCAGACTGAGACTAGCGCCGAACAATGAGCAGTTCTTC
d_call: TRBD2; j_call: TRBJ2-7; v_call: TRBV14; clone_size: .; cdr3_aa: CASSQGALAGDYEQYF; cdr3_nt: TGTGCCAGCAGCCAAGGTGCCTTAGCGGGAGACTACGAGCAGTACTTC
d_call: .; j_call: TRBJ2-7; v_call: TRBV11-2; clone_size: .; cdr3_aa: CASSRYLEQYF; cdr3_nt: TGTGCCAGCAGCCGGTATTTAGAGCAGTACTTC
d_call: .; j_call: TRBJ2-2; v_call: TRBV5-6; clone_size: .; cdr3_aa: CASREGAKGELFF; cdr3_nt: TGTGCCAGCAGGGAGGGGGCAAAAGGGGAGCTGTTTTTT
d_call: TRBD2; j_call: TRBJ2-1; v_call: TRBV29-1; clone_size: .; cdr3_aa: CSGRTGLDYNEQFF; cdr3_nt: TGCAGCGGCCGAACGGGACTAGACTACAATGAGCAGTTCTTC
d_call: .; j_call: TRBJ1-4; v_call: TRBV5-1; clone_size: .; cdr3_aa: CASSLAGGRNEKLFF; cdr3_nt: TGCGCCAGCAGCTTGGCCGGGGGGAGGAACGAAAAACTGTTTTTT
d_call: .; j_call: TRBJ2-3; v_call: TRBV7-2; clone_size: once; cdr3_aa: CASSLGTNTQYF; cdr3_nt: TGTGCCAGCAGCTTAGGGACAAATACGCAGTATTTT